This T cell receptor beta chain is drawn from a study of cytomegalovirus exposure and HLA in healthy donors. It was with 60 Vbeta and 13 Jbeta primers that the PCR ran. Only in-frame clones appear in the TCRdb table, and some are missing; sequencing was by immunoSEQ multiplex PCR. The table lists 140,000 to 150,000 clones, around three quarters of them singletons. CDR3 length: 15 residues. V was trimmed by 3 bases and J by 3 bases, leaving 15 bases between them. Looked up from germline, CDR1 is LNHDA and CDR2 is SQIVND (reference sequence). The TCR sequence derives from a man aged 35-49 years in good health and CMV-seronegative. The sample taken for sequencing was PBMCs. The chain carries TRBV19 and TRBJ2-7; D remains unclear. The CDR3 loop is CASSMVGLPSYEQYF. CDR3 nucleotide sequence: TGTGCCAGTAGTATGGTCGGTCTGCCTAGCTACGAGCAGTACTTC.